This TCR beta chain was obtained from a study of blood T cell repertoires in COVID-19. Turning to the study itself: Some COVID-19 samples were acute and others convalescent; all came from the United States, Italy and Spain.

This CDR3 region has 16 residues. Between the trimmed V and J ends, which lost 5 bases and 1 base, there was a span of 15 bases. CDR1 KGHSH and CDR2 LQKENI come from the germline V gene. Using immunoSEQ multiplex PCR, the repertoire was profiled, and TCRdb retains in-frame clones only, with some absent. This table has 30,000 to 40,000 clones, less than 90% appearing once. The chain carries TRBV18 and TRBJ1-3; D remains ambiguous. The sequence derives from a man aged 60-69 years with COVID-19, enrolled during active disease. Sequenced input: peripheral blood. DNA of the CDR3: TGTGCCAGCTCAGCGTCGGGAGTGGGGTCTGGAAACACCATATATTTT. It codes for CASSASGVGSGNTIYF.